This T cell receptor beta chain was documented in a study of blood T cell repertoires in COVID-19. Study-level information: Acute and convalescent COVID-19 samples came from the United States, Italy and Spain.

It was during active infection that Seattle patients were enrolled and then longitudinally followed. There are 14 residues in the CDR3. CDR1 and CDR2 (germline): LGHDT, YNNKEL (reference sequence). Trimming shortened V by 3 bases and J by 7 bases, and 12 bases separated the two germline ends. Study processing details: The authors estimated nucleated cell counts from reference gene primer amplification. The data were produced by immunoSEQ multiplex PCR, yet TCRdb's version contains in-frame clones alone and is incomplete. V and J calls and clone size come straight from that table; D and trimming were deduced from the DNA. The sample records about 180,000 clones, approximately 78% being singletons.

The rearrangement uses TRBV3-1 (or the pseudogene TRBV3-2) and TRBJ1-4; D is undetermined. The TCR sequence derives from a woman older than 75 with COVID-19, enrolled during active disease. Sequences were obtained from peripheral blood. CDR3 coding DNA: TGTGCCAGCAGCCAGGTTACCTGGAGTGAAAAACTGTTTTTT. It is translated as CASSQVTWSEKLFF.